The next 9 T cell receptor beta chains were all read from a single sample in a study of Graves' ophthalmopathy and Graves' hyperthyroidism (dated by TCRdb to the late 2010s). The run used an Illumina HiSeq 2000. TCR beta CDR3 regions were amplified from RNA transcripts for repertoire sequencing. The first round was an RT-PCR using HTBI primers with the Qiagen OneStep RT-PCR kit, and this first round was followed by a second-round multiplex PCR, then size selection and purification. Using fastp trimming at Q25 and MiXCR clonotype assembly, TCRdb reanalyzed the public sequencing data and kept in-frame beta chains. Rows are unified per CDR3 protein, each entry keeping the most common DNA and genes. The sample records approximately 380,000 distinct CDR3 sequences, around 20% of which are singletons. The ten biggest clones cover roughly 3.2% of the sample. Material for sequencing was peripheral blood. These receptor sequences come from a woman aged 18 to 35 with stable Graves' hyperthyroidism. Donor details come from another sample of the same person, matched by shared clones.

V usage is TRBV10-3 and J usage is TRBJ2-7; the D is unclear. Between the trimmed V and J ends, which lost 0 bases and 4 bases, there was a span of 7 bases. Germline V gene lookup returns CDR1 ENHRY and CDR2 SYGVKD. This CDR3 is built from 13 residues. CDR3 sequence reads: CAISESKGYEQYF. In DNA form, the CDR3 reads TGTGCCATCAGTGAGTCGAAAGGGTACGAGCAGTACTTC.

This clonotype has at least ten counts. The CDR3 DNA follows: TGCAGTGCTAGGTTCGAGGGACAGGGGGCGGGCGAGCAGTACTTC. It translates to CSARFEGQGAGEQYF. The chain has TRBV20-1 and TRBJ2-7, with 12 bases lining up with TRBD1. Unmatched junction bases numbered 9, after V lost 3 bases and J lost 6 bases. The germline gives CDR1 DFQATT, CDR2 SNEGSKA (reference sequence). The CDR3 spans 15 residues.

The table lists this clonotype with a count of one. The CDR3 coding sequence is TGTGCCAGCAGTTACTCGGGACAGGGACAGCCCCAGCATTTT. Protein: CASSYSGQGQPQHF. The rearrangement uses TRBV6-5 and TRBJ1-5; 9 nucleotides agree with TRBD1. Germline V lookup: CDR1 MNHEY, CDR2 SVGAGI. The CDR3 length is 14 residues. V lost 0 bases and J lost 7; bases outside the gene matches: 1.

At least ten counts were recorded for this clonotype. The chain joins TRBV20-1 to TRBJ2-4, with unresolved D. V lost 0 bases and J 8 bases, leaving 11 bases between the germline ends. Germline values: CDR1 DFQATT, CDR2 SNEGSKA (reference sequence). This CDR3 has 13 amino acids. CDR3 in amino acids: CSARDVLGYIQYF. The CDR3 nucleotides read TGCAGTGCTAGAGATGTCCTAGGGTACATTCAGTACTTC.

This clonotype has ten or more counts. The chain recombines TRBV15 with TRBJ1-6; 10 bases are a match to TRBD1. The CDR3 sequence is 15 residues long. The V segment lost 5 bases and the J segment 9 bases; nucleotides outside the gene matches: 7. The V gene's germline CDR1 is LNHNV and CDR2 YYDKDF (reference sequence). The CDR3 DNA reads as TGTGCCACCAGCCCCCGGGACAGGGGTATTTCACCCCTCCACTTT. This codes for CATSPRDRGISPLHF.

This clonotype was recorded many times. This chain uses TRBV7-2 with TRBJ2-2; D may correspond to TRBD1 or TRBD2 (6 bases each). Trimming pared 6 bases from V and 7 bases from J, leaving 15 bases between. CDR3 length: 14 residues. Germline V gene data show CDR1 as SGHTA and CDR2 as FQGNSA. The CDR3 DNA follows: TGTGCCAGCAGATCGAGGGGGGCTAACGGGGAGCTGTTTTTT. Residues: CASRSRGANGELFF.

This clonotype came up a few times. This rearrangement joins TRBV12-3 or TRBV12-4 to TRBJ1-2; maybe TRBD1 (5 bases). CDR3 length equals 13 residues. V lost 6 bases and J lost 8, with 16 bases in between. The CDR3 loop is CASRPEGPSGYTF. The CDR3 bases are TGTGCCAGCAGGCCAGAGGGACCGTCGGGCTACACCTTC.

The J gene is TRBJ1-1, the V gene TRBV5-1, with D possibly matching TRBD1 (5 bases). Deletions cut 3 bases from V and 1 base from J, with 10 bases between. The CDR3 has 14 residues. CDR1 is SGHRS, CDR2 YFSETQ, per germline. For the CDR3, the DNA is TGCGCCAGCAGCTCCACTCAGGGGAACACTGAAGCTTTCTTT. Protein sequence: CASSSTQGNTEAFF.

This clonotype was detected many times. The chain couples TRBV19 to TRBJ1-1; D not certain. The V gene's germline CDR1 is LNHDA and CDR2 SQIVND (reference sequence). The CDR3 loop spans 15 amino acids. Trimming took off 3 bases at V and 1 base at J, with 12 bases between the two ends. The CDR3 region has the DNA TGTGCCAGTAGTATCTGGAGGCGGGGGAACACTGAAGCTTTCTTT. It translates to CASSIWRRGNTEAFF.